The 8 T cell receptor beta chains in this list originate from one sample, sequenced in a study of blood T cell repertoires in COVID-19. Assay used: immunoSEQ multiplex PCR; TCRdb lists only in-frame clones, some missing. Among around 70,000 clones listed, around 86% were seen once. Sequences were obtained from peripheral blood. The receptors come from a man in his fifties or sixties with active COVID-19.

This chain links TRBV19 with TRBJ2-2, with D possibly matching TRBD2 (6 bases). Germline CDR1 and CDR2: LNHDA and SQIVND (reference sequence). The CDR3 contains 14 residues. V was pared by 7 bases and J by 2 bases, with 11 bases between. Here the CDR3 reads CASTGGTNTGELFF. CDR3 bases: TGTGCCAGTACCGGGGGTACCAACACCGGGGAGCTGTTTTTT.

The rearrangement uses TRBV7-4 and TRBJ1-2; D may be TRBD1 (6 bases). Between the trimmed V and J ends, which lost 3 bases and 6 bases, there was a span of 14 bases. The CDR3 contains 14 residues. Germline V gene lookup returns CDR1 SGHVT and CDR2 SQSDAQ. CDR3 in amino acids: CASSFRTVRNGYTF. CDR3 DNA: TGTGCCAGCAGCTTTCGGACAGTTAGAAATGGCTACACCTTC.

The rearrangement links TRBV9 to TRBJ1-2; 8 bases are shared with TRBD1. From germline, CDR1 is SGDLS and CDR2 YYNGEE. Trimming took 4 bases from V and 0 from J; bases not matched to a gene: 5. This CDR3 has 15 amino acids. This CDR3 reads CASSPGQVANYGYTF. In DNA form, the CDR3 reads TGTGCCAGCAGCCCGGGACAGGTAGCTAACTATGGCTACACCTTC.

The J gene is TRBJ2-7, the V gene TRBV24-1, with no clear D. The germline gives CDR1 KGHDR, CDR2 SFDVKD. The ends were cut back, 6 bases at V and 2 bases at J, with 10 bases in the middle. The CDR3 extends over 13 amino acids. The CDR3 DNA reads as TGTGCCACCAGTCCCCCTAGGACCTACGAGCAGTACTTC. This codes for CATSPPRTYEQYF.

The rearrangement joins TRBV5-1 to TRBJ1-2, with D tentatively TRBD1 (5 bases). This CDR3 region has 16 residues. Trimming pared 0 bases from V and 2 bases from J, leaving 14 bases between. Germline V gene sequence: CDR1 SGHRS, CDR2 YFSETQ. The CDR3 coding sequence is TGCGCCAGCAGCTTGGGTCAGGGCGAGTTGAACTATGGCTACACCTTC. It translates to CASSLGQGELNYGYTF.

V and J are TRBV2 and TRBJ2-1; 8 bases align to TRBD1. The germline V gene encodes CDR1 SNHLY and CDR2 FYNNEI. The CDR3 totals 13 residues. Germline trimming cut 4 bases from V and 6 bases from J; bases unmatched to any gene: 2. The CDR3: CASSATGGNEQFF. The CDR3 DNA reads TGTGCCAGCAGTGCAACAGGGGGCAATGAGCAGTTCTTC.

Of note for this clone: Compared with germline, one end of the junction differs, possibly owing to a read error. This chain connects TRBV6-5 to TRBJ2-1, with TRBD2 matching over 12 bases. Per the germline V gene, CDR1 is MNHEY and CDR2 is SVGAGI. The CDR3 has 15 amino acids. The CDR3 coding sequence is TGTGCCAGCAGCTACTCTAGCGGGGGGGCTAATGAGCAGTTCTTC. Its protein product is CASSYSSGGANEQFF.

The rearrangement uses TRBV11-3 and TRBJ2-7; TRBD2 aligns across 10 bases. Germline lookup yields CDR1 SGHNT and CDR2 YENEEA. Germline trimming cut 0 bases from V and 5 bases from J; bases unmatched to any gene: 10. The CDR3 is made up of 17 amino acids. The chain's CDR3 is CASSLEGGLAGANEQYF. The CDR3 nucleotides are TGTGCCAGCAGCTTAGAAGGGGGGCTAGCGGGAGCTAACGAGCAGTACTTC.